The next 18 T cell receptor beta chains were all read from a single sample in a study of blood T cell repertoires in COVID-19. Using immunoSEQ multiplex PCR, the repertoire was profiled, and TCRdb retains in-frame clones only, with some absent. The sample has some 270,000 clones, nearly 90% seen once. Material for sequencing was PBMCs or T cells enriched from blood (not recorded which). The receptors here all came from a woman aged 60-75 years who had recovered from COVID-19.

The chain is built from TRBV28 and TRBJ1-3; no reliable D call. Trimming took off 7 bases at V and 3 bases at J, with 13 bases between the two ends. The V gene's germline CDR1 is MDHEN and CDR2 SYDVKM. This CDR3 has 14 amino acids. CDR3 sequence (DNA): TGTGCCAGCATTGGCCCCGGGAATGGAAACACCATATATTTT. Translation: CASIGPGNGNTIYF.

The rearrangement joins TRBV29-1 to TRBJ1-1; D is ambiguous. The CDR3 totals 14 residues. Germline lookup yields CDR1 SQVTM and CDR2 ANQGSEA. Trimming took 2 bases from V and 0 from J, leaving 10 bases between them. CDR3 in DNA: TGCAGCGTTGAACCAGGATTGATGAACACTGAAGCTTTCTTT. Translating gives CSVEPGLMNTEAFF.

V gene TRBV30 combines with J gene TRBJ2-1, with D possibly TRBD2 on 6 matching bases. V was pared by 0 bases and J by 5 bases, with 20 bases between. CDR3 length equals 17 residues. Germline CDR1 is GTSNPN and CDR2 is SVGIG (reference sequence). The CDR3 DNA reads TGTGCCTGGAGTGTACCCACCCAGAGCGGGTATAACAATGAGCAGTTCTTC. It translates to CAWSVPTQSGYNNEQFF.

The rearrangement uses TRBV4-1 and TRBJ2-1, with D tentatively TRBD1 (5 bases). V was clipped by 5 bases and J by 8 bases, with 10 bases between them. This CDR3 has 12 residues. CDR1 MGHRA and CDR2 YSYEKL come from the germline V gene. Written as DNA, the CDR3 is TGCGCCAGCAGCGGGGCCCCGGATGAGCAGTTCTTC. As protein: CASSGAPDEQFF.

V gene TRBV19 combines with J gene TRBJ1-5, with D uncertain. There are 16 residues in the CDR3. Trimming took 7 bases from V and 0 from J, leaving 16 bases between them. Germline lookup yields CDR1 LNHDA and CDR2 SQIVND (reference sequence). CDR3 sequence (DNA): TGTGCCAGTATATCGGACCGGGAGTATAGCAATCAGCCCCAGCATTTT. Its translation is CASISDREYSNQPQHF.

V and J are TRBV5-6 and TRBJ2-1; 8 bases map to TRBD2. The CDR3 has 15 residues. Germline V gives CDR1 SGHDT, CDR2 YYEEEE. With V trimmed by 4 bases and J by 4 bases, 7 bases remained unmatched. The CDR3 sequence is CASSRGGLSYNEQFF. The CDR3 DNA is TGTGCCAGCAGCCGGGGGGGCCTAAGTTACAATGAGCAGTTCTTC.

The V call is TRBV7-8, the J call TRBJ1-2, with 9 bases that match TRBD1. The V gene's germline CDR1 is SGHVS and CDR2 FQNEAQ. V lost 1 base to trimming and J lost 7 bases; unmatched junction nucleotides: 10. The CDR3 totals 16 residues. The CDR3 region is CASSLEWGTGHGGYTF. As DNA, the CDR3 is TGTGCCAGCAGCTTAGAGTGGGGGACAGGGCATGGTGGCTACACCTTC. Combining the CDR3 with reference TRBV7-8 and TRBJ1-2 gives the whole variable domain GAGVSQSPRYKVAKRGQDVALRCDPISGHVSLFWYQQALGQGPEFLTYFQNEAQLDKSGLPSDRFFAERPEGSVSTLKIQRTQQEDSAVYLCASSLEWGTGHGGYTFGSGTRLTVV.

This rearrangement joins TRBV13 to TRBJ2-1; 8 bases match TRBD1. CDR3 length: 15 residues. Trimming removed 4 bases from V and 7 bases from J; junction bases left unmatched: 9. Germline loops: CDR1 PRHDT, CDR2 FYEKMQ (reference sequence). CDR3 in DNA: TGTGCCAGCAGCTCGCCGGCACAGGGGGAGAATGAGCAGTTCTTC. Translating it yields CASSSPAQGENEQFF. The variable domain in full, completed from reference TRBV13 and TRBJ2-1, reads AAGVIQSPRHLIKEKRETATLKCYPIPRHDTVYWYQQGPGQDPQFLISFYEKMQSDKGSIPDRFSAQQFSDYHSELNMSSLELGDSALYFCASSSPAQGENEQFFGPGTRLTVL.

The chain employs TRBV18 and TRBJ2-3; unclear D gene. Germline loops: CDR1 KGHSH, CDR2 LQKENI. V was trimmed by 4 bases and J by 1 base, leaving 18 bases between them. There are 17 residues in the CDR3. The CDR3 here is CASSLTLEEFGTDTQYF. For the CDR3, the DNA is TGTGCCAGCTCACTCACTCTAGAGGAGTTTGGCACAGATACGCAGTATTTT.

The chain couples TRBV6-5 to TRBJ1-6; TRBD1 agrees at 7 bases. Germline trimming cut 6 bases from V and 10 bases from J; bases unmatched to any gene: 9. The V gene's germline CDR1 is MNHEY and CDR2 SVGAGI. This CDR3 contains 14 residues. CDR3 region: CASRLRQGGSPLHF. The CDR3 bases are TGTGCCAGCAGACTCCGACAGGGAGGATCACCCCTCCACTTT.

The V and J genes are TRBV7-9 and TRBJ2-3, with TRBD1 matching over 10 bases. J gave up 4 bases and V 4 bases, and 8 bases lay outside the gene matches. The CDR3 is made up of 16 amino acids. Germline V gene sequence: CDR1 SEHNR, CDR2 FQNEAQ (reference sequence). CDR3 in DNA: TGTGCCAGCAGCTATCGACAGGGGGCAAAGGCAGATACGCAGTATTTT. This translates into CASSYRQGAKADTQYF.

The genes are TRBV3-1 (or the pseudogene TRBV3-2) and TRBJ2-3; maybe TRBD2 (6 bases). CDR3 length equals 13 residues. V lost 1 base to trimming and J lost 8 bases, with 10 bases between them. Germline CDR1 is LGHDT and CDR2 is YNNKEL (reference sequence). CDR3 coding DNA: TGTGCCAGCAGCCAAGGGGACTTCGGTACGCAGTATTTT. It codes for CASSQGDFGTQYF.

V is TRBV4-1 and J is TRBJ1-2, with 8 nucleotides matching TRBD1. CDR1 is MGHRA and CDR2 is YSYEKL in the germline V gene. Trimming cost V 3 bases and J 3 bases; bases outside gene matches: 6. The CDR3 is 15 amino acids. The CDR3 coding sequence is TGCGCCAGCAGCCACCAAAACAGGGGGGACTATGGCTACACCTTC. This encodes CASSHQNRGDYGYTF.

The chain couples TRBV6-5 to TRBJ2-7; the D is unclear. Germline CDR1 reads MNHEY; CDR2 reads SVGAGI. The CDR3 is 12 residues long. V lost 0 bases, J lost 9 bases, and 9 bases lay in between. CDR3 bases: TGTGCCAGCAGTTACTCGGGTCGGGTGCAGTACTTC. It encodes CASSYSGRVQYF.

The chain is built from TRBV28 and TRBJ2-4; 7 bases agree with TRBD1. Germline V gene lookup returns CDR1 MDHEN and CDR2 SYDVKM. The CDR3 length is 15 residues. The V gene end was trimmed by 5 bases and the J gene end by 2 bases; junction bases not matched to a gene: 6. CDR3 loop: CASSGTVPTKNIQYF. The CDR3 DNA reads TGTGCCAGCAGTGGGACAGTGCCTACCAAAAACATTCAGTACTTC.

CDR3 in amino acids: CASGQGASYEQYF. In nucleotides, the CDR3 is TGTGCCAGTGGCCAGGGGGCTTCGTACGAGCAGTACTTC. The chain recombines TRBV19 with TRBJ2-7, with 8 bases lining up with TRBD1. CDR1 and CDR2 from the germline V gene are LNHDA and SQIVND (reference sequence). The CDR3 has 13 amino acids. The trim removed 8 bases at V and 4 bases at J, leaving 7 bases unmatched. Full variable domain (remainder filled in from reference TRBV19 and TRBJ2-7): DGGITQSPKYLFRKEGQNVTLSCEQNLNHDAMYWYRQDPGQGLRLIYYSQIVNDFQKGDIAEGYSVSREKKESFPLTVTSAQKNPTAFYLCASGQGASYEQYFGPGTRLTVT.

This chain connects TRBV28 to TRBJ1-4, with D tentatively TRBD1 (5 bases). Germline V gene data show CDR1 as MDHEN and CDR2 as SYDVKM. The CDR3 totals 15 residues. Between the trimmed V and J ends, which lost 6 bases and 2 bases, there was a span of 13 bases. The CDR3: CASRPNRGTNEKLFF. For the CDR3, the DNA is TGTGCCAGCAGACCCAATCGGGGGACTAATGAAAAACTGTTTTTT.

This chain connects TRBV3-1 (or the pseudogene TRBV3-2) to TRBJ2-3; no firm D call. This CDR3 is built from 14 residues. The V and J ends lost 2 bases and 2 bases respectively, with 8 bases between them. Germline assignment: CDR1 LGHDT and CDR2 YNNKEL (reference sequence). The CDR3 spells CASSQNPNTDTQYF. DNA for the CDR3: TGTGCCAGCAGCCAAAATCCTAACACAGATACGCAGTATTTT.